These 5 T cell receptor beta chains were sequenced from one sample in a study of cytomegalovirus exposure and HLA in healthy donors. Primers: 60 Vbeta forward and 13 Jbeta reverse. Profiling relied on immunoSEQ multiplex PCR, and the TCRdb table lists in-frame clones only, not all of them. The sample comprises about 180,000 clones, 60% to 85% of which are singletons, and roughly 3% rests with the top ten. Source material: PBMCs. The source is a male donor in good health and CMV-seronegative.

CDR3 sequence (DNA): TGTGCCAGCAGACCGCCGGGACAGGGACATGGCTACACCTTC. Translated, it gives CASRPPGQGHGYTF. The chain joins TRBV28 to TRBJ1-2; the match to TRBD1 covers 9 bases. CDR3 size: 14 residues. Germline V gene sequence: CDR1 MDHEN, CDR2 SYDVKM. V was pared by 6 bases and J by 6 bases, with 8 bases of the junction left unmatched.

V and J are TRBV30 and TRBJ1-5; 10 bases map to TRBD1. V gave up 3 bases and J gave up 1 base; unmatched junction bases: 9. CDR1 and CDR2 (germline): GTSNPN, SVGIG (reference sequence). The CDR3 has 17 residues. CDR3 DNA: TGTGCCTGGAGGCGACGGGACAGGGGATTGAGCAATCAGCCCCAGCATTTT. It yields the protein CAWRRRDRGLSNQPQHF.

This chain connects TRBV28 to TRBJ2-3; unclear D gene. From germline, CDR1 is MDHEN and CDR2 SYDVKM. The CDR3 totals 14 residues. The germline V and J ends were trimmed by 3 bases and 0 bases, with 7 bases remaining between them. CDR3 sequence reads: CASSLLRSTDTQYF. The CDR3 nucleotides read TGTGCCAGCAGTTTGCTACGGAGCACAGATACGCAGTATTTT.

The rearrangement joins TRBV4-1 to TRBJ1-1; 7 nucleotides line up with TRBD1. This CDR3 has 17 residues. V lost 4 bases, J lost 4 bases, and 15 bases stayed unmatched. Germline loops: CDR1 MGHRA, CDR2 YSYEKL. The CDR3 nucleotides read TGCGCCAGCAGCCCGACAGGGCGCGGACCCCGACGCACTGAAGCTTTCTTT. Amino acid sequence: CASSPTGRGPRRTEAFF.

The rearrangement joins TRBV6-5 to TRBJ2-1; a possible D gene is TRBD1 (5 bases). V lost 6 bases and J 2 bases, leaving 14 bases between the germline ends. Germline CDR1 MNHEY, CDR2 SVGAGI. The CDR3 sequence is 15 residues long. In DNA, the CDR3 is TGTGCCAGCAGCCCCGCACGGACAACCTACAATGAGCAGTTCTTC. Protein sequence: CASSPARTTYNEQFF.